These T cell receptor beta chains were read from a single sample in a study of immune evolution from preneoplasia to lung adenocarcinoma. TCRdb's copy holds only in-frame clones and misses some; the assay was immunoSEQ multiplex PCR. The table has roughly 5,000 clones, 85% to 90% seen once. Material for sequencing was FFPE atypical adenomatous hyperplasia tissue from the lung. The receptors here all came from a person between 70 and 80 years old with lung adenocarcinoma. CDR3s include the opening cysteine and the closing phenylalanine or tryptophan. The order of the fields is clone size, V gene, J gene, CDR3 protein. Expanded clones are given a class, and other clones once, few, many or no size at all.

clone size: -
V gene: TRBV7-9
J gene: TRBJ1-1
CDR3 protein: CASSLALEGRGTEAFF

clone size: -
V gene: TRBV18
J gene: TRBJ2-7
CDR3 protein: CASSPGQGSSYEQYF

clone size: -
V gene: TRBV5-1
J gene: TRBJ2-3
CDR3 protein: CASSWGPGGTDTQYF

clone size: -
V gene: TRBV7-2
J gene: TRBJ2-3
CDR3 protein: CASTTDPGGPMDTQYF

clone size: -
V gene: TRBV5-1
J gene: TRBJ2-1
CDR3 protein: CASSPDGLANNEQFF

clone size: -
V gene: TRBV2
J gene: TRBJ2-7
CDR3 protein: CARYSEQYF

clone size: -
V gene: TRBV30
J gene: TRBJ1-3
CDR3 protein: CAWSVGAGGGNTIYF

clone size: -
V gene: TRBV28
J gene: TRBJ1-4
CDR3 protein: CATRDRREKLFF

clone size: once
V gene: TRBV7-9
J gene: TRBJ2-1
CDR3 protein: CASSLEVGGVYNEQFF

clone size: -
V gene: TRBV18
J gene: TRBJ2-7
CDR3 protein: CASSPGEGTYEQYF

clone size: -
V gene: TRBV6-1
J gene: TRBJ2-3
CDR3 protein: CATSRGETDTQYF

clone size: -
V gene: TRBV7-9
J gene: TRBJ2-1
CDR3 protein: CASSYPGLAGYNEQFF

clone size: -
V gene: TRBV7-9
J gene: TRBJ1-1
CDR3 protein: CASSPRDLSNTEAFF

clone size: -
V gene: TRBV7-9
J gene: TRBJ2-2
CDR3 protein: CASSRSSGELFF

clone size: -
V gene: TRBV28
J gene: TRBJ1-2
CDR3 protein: CASTNPGYGSGYGYTF

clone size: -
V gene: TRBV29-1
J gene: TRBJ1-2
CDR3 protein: CSAGNREGYTF

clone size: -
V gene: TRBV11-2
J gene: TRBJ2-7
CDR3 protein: CASSLEGRLGIYEQYF

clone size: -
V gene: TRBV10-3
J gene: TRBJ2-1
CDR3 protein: CAIRGDRGLNEQFF

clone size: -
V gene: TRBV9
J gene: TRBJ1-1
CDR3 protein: CASSVGTVWGTEAFF

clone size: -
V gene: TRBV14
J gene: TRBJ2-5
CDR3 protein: CASSPGLAGGRIAEETQYF

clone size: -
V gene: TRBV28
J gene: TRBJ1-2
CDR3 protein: CASRQGINYGYTF

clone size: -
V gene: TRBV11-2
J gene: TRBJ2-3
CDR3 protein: CVSSWTSRGTDTQYF

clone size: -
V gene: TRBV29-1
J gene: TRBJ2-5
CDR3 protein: CSVRKRRIQETQYF

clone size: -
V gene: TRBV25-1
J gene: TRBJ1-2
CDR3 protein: CASSEGYNRGLYGYTF

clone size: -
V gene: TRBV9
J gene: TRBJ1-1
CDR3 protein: CASSVSYRPGNTEAFF

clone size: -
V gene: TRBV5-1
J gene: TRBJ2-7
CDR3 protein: CASSLEASGTYEQYF

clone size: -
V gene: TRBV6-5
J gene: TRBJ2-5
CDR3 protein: CASSLPRAPETQYF

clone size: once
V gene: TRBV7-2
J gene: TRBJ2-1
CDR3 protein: CASSAGTSGYNEQFF

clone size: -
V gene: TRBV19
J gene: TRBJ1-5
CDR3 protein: CASEGGSRNQPQHF

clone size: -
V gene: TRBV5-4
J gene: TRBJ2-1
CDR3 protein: CASSLALQNEQFF

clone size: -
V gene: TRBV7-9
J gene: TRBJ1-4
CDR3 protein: CASSLGETGFEKLFF

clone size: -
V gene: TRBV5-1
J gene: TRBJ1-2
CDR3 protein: CASSPDANQGASGYTF

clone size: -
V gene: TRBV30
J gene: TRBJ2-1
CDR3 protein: CAWTRGRTEEQFF

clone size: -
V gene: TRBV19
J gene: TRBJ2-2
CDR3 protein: CASSRGTTTGELFF

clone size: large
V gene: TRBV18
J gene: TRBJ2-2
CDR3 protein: CASSPRDTGELFF

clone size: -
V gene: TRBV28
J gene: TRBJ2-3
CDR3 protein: CASSSGTGNTDTQYF

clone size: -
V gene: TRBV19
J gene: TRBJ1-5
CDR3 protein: CASSFGADPNQPQHF

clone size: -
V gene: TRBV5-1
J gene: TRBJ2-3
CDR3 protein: CASSLEGTDTQYF

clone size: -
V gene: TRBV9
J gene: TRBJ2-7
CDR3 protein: CASSEGFGQGLYEQYF

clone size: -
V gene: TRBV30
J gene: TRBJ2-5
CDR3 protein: CAWRSWDRGYQETQYF

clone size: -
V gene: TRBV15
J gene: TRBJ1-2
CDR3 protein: CATSARQGWHYGYTF

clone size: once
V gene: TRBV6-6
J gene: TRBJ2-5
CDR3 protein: CASRQQEAGVNETQYF

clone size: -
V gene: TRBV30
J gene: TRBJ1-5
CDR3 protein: CAWSVRTPNSNQPQHF

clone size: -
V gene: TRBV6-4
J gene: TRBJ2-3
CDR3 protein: CASSDGTSTDTQYF

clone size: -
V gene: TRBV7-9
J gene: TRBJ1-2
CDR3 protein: CASSFRASDGYTF

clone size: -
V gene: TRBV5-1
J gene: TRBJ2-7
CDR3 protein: CASSITGQGGEQYF

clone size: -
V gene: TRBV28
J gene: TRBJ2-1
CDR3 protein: CASSPERGLYNEQFF

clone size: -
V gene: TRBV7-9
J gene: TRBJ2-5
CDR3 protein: CASSLAGGGGQETQYF

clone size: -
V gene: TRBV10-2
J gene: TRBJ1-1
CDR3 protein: CASSGGHINTEAFF

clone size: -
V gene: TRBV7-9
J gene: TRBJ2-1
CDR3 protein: CASSFGRGPGENEQFF

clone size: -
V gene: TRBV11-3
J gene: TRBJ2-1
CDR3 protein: CASSLASGYEQFF

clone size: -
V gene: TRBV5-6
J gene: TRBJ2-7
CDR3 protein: CASSLAYEQYF

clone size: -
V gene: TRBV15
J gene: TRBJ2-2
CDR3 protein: CATSREGGLAGSTGELFF

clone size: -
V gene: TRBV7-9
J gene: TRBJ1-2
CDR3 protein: CASSPTLLGPYGYTF

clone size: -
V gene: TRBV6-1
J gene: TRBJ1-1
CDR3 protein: CASRVSNTEAFF